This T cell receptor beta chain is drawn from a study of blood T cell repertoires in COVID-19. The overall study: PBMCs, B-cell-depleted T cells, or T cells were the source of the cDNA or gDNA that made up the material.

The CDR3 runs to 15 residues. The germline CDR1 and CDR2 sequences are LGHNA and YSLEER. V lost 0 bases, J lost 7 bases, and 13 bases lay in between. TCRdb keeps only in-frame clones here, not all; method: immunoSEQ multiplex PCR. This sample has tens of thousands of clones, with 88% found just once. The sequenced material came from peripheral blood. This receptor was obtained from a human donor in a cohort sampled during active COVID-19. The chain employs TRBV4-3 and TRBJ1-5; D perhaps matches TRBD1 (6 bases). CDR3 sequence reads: CASSQEFPGAQPQHF. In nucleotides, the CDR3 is TGCGCCAGCAGCCAAGAGTTTCCAGGGGCACAGCCCCAGCATTTT.